A selection of T cell receptor beta chains follows, all from one sample in a study of T cell repertoires in cytomegalovirus infection. No cognate antigen is known for these TCRs. TCRdb passed the reads through MiXCR, listing each CDR3 protein once. The sample carries approximately 1,000,000 distinct CDR3 sequences, around 29% recorded once. The specimen was cultured CD8+ T cells from PBMCs, collected from culture after CMV antigen stimulation. These TCRs come from a human donor in good health (CMV status not recorded). Some clones in this sample may be carry-over from other donors' samples. CDR3s include the opening cysteine and the closing phenylalanine or tryptophan. D genes are given only for firm matches. Clone size is shown for a subset of rows, as once, few, many or a class of expanded clone.

TRBD2 | TRBJ2-5 | . | TRBV27 | TGTGCCAGCAGTCGATCTAGCGGGGGCACTCAAGAGACCCAGTACTTC | CASSRSSGGTQETQYF
. | TRBJ2-3 | few | TRBV6-1 | TGTGCCAGCAGTAAGGGGGGTAGCACAGATACGCAGTATTTT | CASSKGGSTDTQYF
. | TRBJ2-3 | . | TRBV11-2 | TGTGCCAGCAGCCATAGGATCGGGTATCTGGGGTCGACAGATACGCAGTATTTT | CASSHRIGYLGSTDTQYF
TRBD1 | TRBJ2-1 | . | TRBV7-4 | TGTGTCAGCAGCTTAGAAGGGACAGGGGGGGCTGAGCAGTTCTTC | CVSSLEGTGGAEQFF
. | TRBJ2-2 | . | TRBV6-2/TRBV6-3 | TGTGCCAGCAGCCTCTTCGGGACATACGTCGGGGAGCTGTTTTTT | CASSLFGTYVGELFF
. | TRBJ2-1 | . | TRBV7-9 | TGTGCCAGCACGAATCGCCCCAATGAGCAGTTCTTC | CASTNRPNEQFF
. | TRBJ1-2 | . | TRBV10-3 | TGTGTCATCAGTGAGTCTCAATCAAAGGGGGACTATGGCTACACCTTC | CVISESQSKGDYGYTF
. | TRBJ2-2 | once | TRBV5-6 | TGTGCCAGCATTAGCGGACAGGTCAGAAACGGGGAGCTGTTTTTT | CASISGQVRNGELFF
. | TRBJ2-1 | many | TRBV12-3/TRBV12-4 | TGTGCCAGCAGTTTAAGGGGGGGGGCCTCCAATGAGCAGTTCTTC | CASSLRGGASNEQFF
. | TRBJ2-6 | . | TRBV29-1 | TGCAGCGGGGTTTTGGGGGGGGGCACCCGCTCTGGGGCCAACGTCCTGACTTTC | CSGVLGGGTRSGANVLTF
TRBD1 | TRBJ1-4 | few | TRBV7-9 | TGTGCCAGTACCTCCCAGGGGGCAACTAATGAAAAACTGTTTTTT | CASTSQGATNEKLFF
TRBD2 | TRBJ2-3 | few | TRBV10-3 | TGTGCCATCAACCGACTAGCGGGGGCAACAGATACGCAGTATTTT | CAINRLAGATDTQYF
. | TRBJ1-6 | many | TRBV27 | TGTGCCAGCAGTCCTGCCCTCGGACCCTATAATTCACCCCTCCACTTT | CASSPALGPYNSPLHF
. | TRBJ1-1 | . | TRBV4-3 | TGCGCCAGCAGCCAAGGGGTACCCTTGAACACTGAAGCTTTATTT | CASSQGVPLNTEALF
. | TRBJ2-7 | . | TRBV7-6 | TGTGCCAGCAGCTTAGTATGGGGGACCGGCAGCTCCTACGAGCAGTACTTC | CASSLVWGTGSSYEQYF
. | TRBJ1-4 | . | TRBV16 | TGTGCCAGCAGCCAAAATCCCCGACAACCCCGAAATGAAAAACTGTTTTTT | CASSQNPRQPRNEKLFF
. | TRBJ1-3 | . | TRBV14 | TGTGCCAGCAGCCAGTTCCACCGTGGAAACACCATATATTTT | CASSQFHRGNTIYF
TRBD1 | TRBJ1-1 | few | TRBV7-6 | TGTGCCAGCACCCCAGGGGGGGCCCTGGGCACTGAAGCTTTCTTT | CASTPGGALGTEAFF
. | TRBJ2-1 | few | TRBV7-6 | TGTGCCAGCAGCTTAGCCAAGGCATCTCTATGGTACAATGAGCAGTTCTTC | CASSLAKASLWYNEQFF
TRBD2 | TRBJ2-1 | . | TRBV19 | TGTGCCAGTAGTATAAGGGGTAGCGGGGGGGCCGACAATGAGCAGTTCTTC | CASSIRGSGGADNEQFF
. | TRBJ1-6 | . | TRBV27 | TGTGCCAGCAGGGACCAAGAACCCTATAATTCACCCCTCCACTTT | CASRDQEPYNSPLHF
TRBD1 | TRBJ2-1 | many | TRBV7-9 | TGTGCCAGCAGCCCATGGGACAGGGAGTTCAATGAGCAGTTCTTC | CASSPWDREFNEQFF
. | TRBJ1-3 | . | TRBV5-6 | TGTGTCAGCAGCCTAGGGAACGGAAACACCATATATTTT | CVSSLGNGNTIYF
. | TRBJ1-2 | . | TRBV19 | TGTGCCAGTTATGCTCACAGAGAGGATGGCTACACCTTC | CASYAHREDGYTF
. | TRBJ2-5 | . | TRBV6-1 | TGTGCCAGCAGTCAAGCGGTTCGGGAGACCCAGTACTTC | CASSQAVRETQYF
. | TRBJ2-5 | few | TRBV27 | TGTGCCAGCGGGATACCGCAGGGGTTGAGACCTCAAGAGACCCAGTACTTC | CASGIPQGLRPQETQYF
TRBD1 | TRBJ1-5 | few | TRBV7-6 | TGTGCCAGCAGCTTAGGGACAGGGCCTAAAGCCCATCAGCCCCAGCATTTT | CASSLGTGPKAHQPQHF
. | TRBJ1-1 | few | TRBV19 | TGTGCCTGCAGCGGTAGGGATGGGAACACTGAAGCTTTCTTT | CACSGRDGNTEAFF
TRBD2 | TRBJ2-3 | . | TRBV6-5 | TGTGCCAGCAGTTACTCGCGAAGGCCTAGCGGGGGGCCGGGGGATACGCAGTATTTT | CASSYSRRPSGGPGDTQYF
. | TRBJ1-5 | . | TRBV24-1 | TGTGCCACCAGTGATACCAAGGGACGGGTGAGCAATCAGCCCCAGCATTTT | CATSDTKGRVSNQPQHF